One T cell receptor beta chain is described in this entry. No antigen is known for it. This entry belongs to a study of graft-versus-host responses after intestinal transplantation. Study-wide background: Each patient got anti-thymocyte globulin induction, then tacrolimus and steroids for around three years. Study outcomes and limitations: Graft-versus-host to host-versus-graft clonal ratios in allografts were high in patients with graft-donor T cell macrochimerism. Recipient marrow showed GvH clones, some seen first in ileum or blood.

CDR3 length: 17 residues. V was trimmed by 1 base and J by 1 base, leaving 14 bases between them. The germline gives CDR1 SGHVS, CDR2 FQNEAQ. Libraries were prepared by immunoSEQ multiplex PCR; TCRdb keeps only in-frame clonotypes and omits some of them. The sample consists of approximately 130,000 clones, more than 80% of them appearing once. This sequence joins TRBV7-8 and TRBJ1-5; D remains ambiguous. The source is a human donor who received an intestinal transplant. This specimen consisted of unstimulated CD4+ T cells sorted from spleen or lymph node cells, obtained before intestinal transplant. The CDR3 bases are TGTGCCAGCAGCTTAGTTTGGGGAGGGATGAGCAATCAGCCCCAGCATTTT. Translated, it gives CASSLVWGGMSNQPQHF. Complete variable domain (other parts from reference TRBV7-8 and TRBJ1-5): GAGVSQSPRYKVAKRGQDVALRCDPISGHVSLFWYQQALGQGPEFLTYFQNEAQLDKSGLPSDRFFAERPEGSVSTLKIQRTQQEDSAVYLCASSLVWGGMSNQPQHFGDGTRLSIL.